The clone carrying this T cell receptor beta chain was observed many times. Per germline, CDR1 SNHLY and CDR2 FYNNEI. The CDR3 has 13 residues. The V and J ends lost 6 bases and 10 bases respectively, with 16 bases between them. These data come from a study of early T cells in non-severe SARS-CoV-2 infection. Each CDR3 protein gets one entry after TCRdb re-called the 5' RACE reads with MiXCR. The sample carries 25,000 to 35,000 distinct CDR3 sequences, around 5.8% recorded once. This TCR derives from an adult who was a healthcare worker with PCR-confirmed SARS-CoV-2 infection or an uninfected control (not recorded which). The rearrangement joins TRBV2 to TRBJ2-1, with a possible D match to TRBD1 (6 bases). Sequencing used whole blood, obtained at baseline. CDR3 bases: TGTGCCAGCAGGGGGGCAGAAATTAACGAGCAGTTCTTC. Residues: CASRGAEINEQFF.